This T cell receptor (beta chain) comes out of a study of radiation and T cells in renal cell carcinoma. Germline V gene lookup returns CDR1 SGHNT and CDR2 YYREEE (reference sequence). This CDR3 has 16 amino acids. V lost 4 bases and J lost 7, with 22 bases in between. Specified time point: blood 4 weeks post-SBRT, at nephrectomy. Indicated treatment: 15 Gy SBRT to primary tumor, nephrectomy 4 weeks later. The protocol was immunoSEQ multiplex PCR, while the TCRdb copy is restricted to in-frame clones and leaves out a portion. The table includes roughly 64,000 clones, around three quarters detected once. Findings and limits, study-wide: Pretreatment tumor biopsies were lacking, so baseline clonotypes are unknown. In blood, top tumor clones expanded by 2 weeks, shrinking by 4.

With regard to this clone: Its antigen is as yet unknown.

The receptor comes from a man in his 60s with renal cell carcinoma. This specimen consisted of blood, obtained from a patient whose treatment included radiotherapy and nephrectomy. The chain uses TRBV5-4 and TRBJ2-3; the D gene is possibly TRBD1 (6 bases). CDR3 coding DNA: TGTGCCAGCAGCCCTCTCCGGGGCCAGGGGTTAAATACGCAGTATTTT. Residues: CASSPLRGQGLNTQYF.